This TCR beta chain was observed in a study of immune cell composition in non-small cell lung cancer (dated by TCRdb to the late 2010s). General notes on the study: To assign histologic subtype, which was mostly lung adenocarcinoma or squamous cell carcinoma, H&E was combined with p63, CK5, Napsin A and TTF-1 immunohistochemistry. TCR-beta sequencing from Adaptive Biotechnologies was done on a few dozen paired sets of NSCLC tumour and non-adjacent lung specimens and on around 24 tumour-only specimens. Supplementary cohort #1 consisted of some eleven lung adenocarcinoma cases with paired tumour/lung TCR-beta sequencing and with TIL populations generated to assess tumour reactivity. Several tumour specimens with TCR-beta data were of rare histological subtypes and were excluded from the subtype comparisons. The study at large found these results: In roughly 11 adenocarcinoma cases, a strong correlation was found between maximal tumour-associated clone frequency and TIL tumour reactivity, whereas no such correlation was found between overall clonality and TIL tumour reactivity. Compared with lung adenocarcinoma tumours, lung squamous cell carcinoma showed significantly higher Top 10 clone scores and productive clonality. Only 10 cases were included in the reactivity cohort, and sequence sharing between tumour-reactive clones and the dominant in vivo tumour-associated clones was not shown. No significant correlation was found between smoking pack-years and tumour TCR-beta clonality. Tumour-associated clones >0.5% occurred in nearly half of NSCLC cases: about 35% of adenocarcinomas versus approximately 82% of squamous carcinomas.

In regard to this clone: Its antigen remains undetermined. There are no base qualities to consult, and no much larger clone falls within one base.

A two-step multiplex PCR amplified TCR-beta CDR3 regions from genomic DNA, and the second step of the PCR added Illumina-compatible adaptors. As a commercial immunoSEQ service, TCR-beta immunosequencing was carried out on an Illumina platform. The authors' pipeline ran thus. Repertoires were described by productive clonality and by Top 10 Clones, which is the percentage of T-cell templates coming from the ten most frequent sequences. Values for productive clonality spanned 0 to 1, where a value of 1 indicated a monoclonal population. Tumour-associated clones, identified using log10 scatter plots, were defined as sequences that made up at least 0.1% of tumour T-cell templates and were not found in the matched non-adjacent lung. Analyses were done in GraphPad Prism7 and R, with Student's t-tests for two-group comparisons, ANOVA for stages, and linear regression for relationships. The immuneACCESS repertoire file appears here via TCRdb, limited to in-frame rearrangements. These files lack a portion of the clones; in checked studies, under half of the deficit traces to unresolved V genes, and the cause of the others is not known. V, J and clone size derive from that table, while D and trimming were established from the DNA sequence. Within this sample are about 10,000 clones, with 65% to 80% of them counted one time only. The ten largest clones represent about 9% of the sample.

V ends up 3 bases short and J 2 bases short, with an unmatched junction base count of 4. From the germline V gene, CDR1 is SGDLS and CDR2 is YYNGEE. The CDR3 starts with the cysteine, ends with the phenylalanine, and has 14 residues. Left in the record is the CDR3 DNA by itself, 42 bases read in frame from the first base. From frozen aliquots of unsorted single-cell suspensions, genomic DNA was isolated using the QIAamp DNA kit. Surgically resected non-small cell lung cancer tissue was used for the tumour samples. Tissues were received within 2 hours of resection and were immediately processed into single-cell suspensions. Tissue was broken up mechanically, digested enzymatically with DNase I, collagenase I and hyaluronidase for roughly 30 minutes at 37 degrees C, and then filtered and RBC-lysed.

The sequenced sample consisted of lung tumor tissue. This receptor was identified in a human donor with non-small cell lung cancer. The chain couples TRBV9 to TRBJ1-2; 7 central nucleotides agree with TRBD1. CDR3 protein: CASSASGQNYGYTF. The nucleotides read TGTGCCAGCAGCGCTTCGGGACAGAACTATGGCTACACCTTC.